Listed here are 20 T cell receptor beta chains from one sample, sequenced in a study of T-cell reconstitution after alpha-beta-depleted transplantation in children. Molecular barcoding with unique molecular identifiers was used for the TCRbeta library. MiXCR, run by TCRdb on the PCR reads, gives a single entry per CDR3 protein. The sample includes approximately 980,000 distinct CDR3 sequences, about 26% of them seen just once. The sequenced sample was PBMCs, mostly from graft donor cells, obtained 360 days after TCRalphabeta/CD19-depleted stem cell transplant. The receptors derive from a boy younger than two who had a stem cell transplant for SCID, so the T cells may come from the graft donor.

The chain couples TRBV7-2 to TRBJ2-7; D may be TRBD2 (5 bases). V shed 2 bases and J shed 5 bases, with 10 bases lying between them. Per the germline V gene, CDR1 is SGHTA and CDR2 is FQGNSA. The CDR3 has 13 amino acids. In nucleotides, the CDR3 is TGTGCCAGCAGCTTATACCCGGGGAACGAGCAGTACTTC. It specifies CASSLYPGNEQYF.

The chain uses TRBV6-2 or TRBV6-3 and TRBJ2-4, with no clear D. CDR1 is MNHEY, CDR2 SVGEGT, per germline. The length of the CDR3 is 13 residues. V was trimmed by 7 bases and J by 0 bases, leaving 7 bases between them. The CDR3 loop reads CASNDIAKNIQYF. In nucleotides, the CDR3 is TGTGCCAGCAACGACATAGCCAAAAACATTCAGTACTTC.

The genes are TRBV4-2 and TRBJ1-5; no reliable D call. The CDR3 consists of 15 residues. The germline V and J ends were trimmed by 0 bases and 10 bases, with 16 bases remaining between them. Germline lookup yields CDR1 LGHNA and CDR2 YNFKEQ. In nucleotides, the CDR3 is TGTGCCAGCAGCCAAGATCAGGACCCCAGTCTTCCCCAGCATTTT. Its protein product is CASSQDQDPSLPQHF.

The rearrangement joins TRBV7-7 to TRBJ2-3; 13 bases line up with TRBD2. Germline V lookup: CDR1 SSHAT, CDR2 FNYEAQ (reference sequence). Losses at the gene ends were 4 bases for V and 3 bases for J; bases not matched to a gene: 10. CDR3 size: 18 residues. In DNA, the CDR3 is TGTGCCAGCAGCTCCGGACTAGCGGGGGCCCAGAATACAGATACGCAGTATTTT. This sequence encodes CASSSGLAGAQNTDTQYF.

The chain carries TRBV4-3 and TRBJ2-1; TRBD2 agrees at 10 bases. This CDR3 region has 18 residues. J lost 9 bases, V lost 0 bases, and 14 bases had no gene match. The germline V gene encodes CDR1 LGHNA and CDR2 YSLEER. CDR3 loop: CASSQDQAGGPRAGEQFF. DNA for the CDR3: TGCGCCAGCAGCCAAGATCAAGCGGGGGGGCCTCGTGCGGGTGAGCAGTTCTTC.

This clonotype was counted only a few times. The rearrangement uses TRBV5-1 and TRBJ1-1; 9 bases agree with TRBD1. CDR3 length: 16 amino acids. Trimming cost V 5 bases and J 5 bases; bases outside gene matches: 13. Germline lookup yields CDR1 SGHRS and CDR2 YFSETQ. The CDR3 nucleotides are TGCGCCAGCAGGCAGGACAGGGGAAAAGGGAAAACTGAAGCTTTCTTT. Translating gives CASRQDRGKGKTEAFF.

J is TRBJ1-1 and V is TRBV7-9; possibly TRBD1 for D (5 bases). The CDR3 has 13 residues. V shed 5 bases and J shed 4 bases, with 11 bases lying between them. The V gene's germline CDR1 is SEHNR and CDR2 FQNEAQ (reference sequence). The CDR3 region is CASSVDTLTEAFF. The CDR3 nucleotides are TGTGCCAGCAGCGTGGACACGCTCACTGAAGCTTTCTTT.

The chain uses TRBV20-1 and TRBJ2-1, with 8 bases matching TRBD2. The CDR3 covers 14 residues. With 1 base clipped from V and 5 bases from J, the junction kept 4 bases outside the gene matches. CDR1 and CDR2 (germline): DFQATT, SNEGSKA (reference sequence). CDR3 protein: CSARAGGPHNEQFF. The DNA for the CDR3 is TGCAGTGCTAGAGCGGGGGGGCCTCACAATGAGCAGTTCTTC.

The chain recombines TRBV29-1 with TRBJ2-7; no firm D call. Germline V CDR1 and CDR2: SQVTM, ANQGSEA. The germline V and J ends were trimmed by 0 bases and 6 bases, with 15 bases remaining between them. This CDR3 is 14 amino acids long. Here the CDR3 reads CSVEDSGVRSEQYF. The CDR3 bases are TGCAGCGTTGAAGACTCAGGTGTAAGGTCCGAGCAGTACTTC.

The gene calls are TRBV2 and TRBJ2-7; TRBD1 aligns across 8 bases. Germline CDR1 is SNHLY and CDR2 is FYNNEI. V lost 5 bases to trimming and J lost 6 bases; unmatched junction nucleotides: 6. This CDR3 spans 13 amino acids. CDR3 amino acids: CASSRQGTVEQYF. CDR3 DNA: TGTGCCAGCAGTCGACAGGGGACCGTCGAGCAGTACTTC. Variable domain in full (rest from reference TRBV2 and TRBJ2-7): EPEVTQTPSHQVTQMGQEVILRCVPISNHLYFYWYRQILGQKVEFLVSFYNNEISEKSEIFDDQFSVERPDGSNFTLKIRSTKLEDSAMYFCASSRQGTVEQYFGPGTRLTVT.

The table lists this clonotype with many counts. This chain connects TRBV27 to TRBJ2-1; no clear D gene. V lost 2 bases and J 7 bases, leaving 12 bases between the germline ends. The CDR3 covers 14 residues. The germline gives CDR1 MNHEY, CDR2 SMNVEV (reference sequence). CDR3 sequence (DNA): TGTGCCAGCAGTTTACGGTTCGAGTGGAATGAGCAGTTCTTC. The encoded protein is CASSLRFEWNEQFF.

This chain connects TRBV20-1 to TRBJ2-3; D might be TRBD1 (6 bases). Looked up from germline, CDR1 is DFQATT and CDR2 is SNEGSKA (reference sequence). V was clipped by 6 bases and J by 1 base, with 11 bases between them. This CDR3 spans 13 amino acids. Here the CDR3 reads CSAARTGTDTQYF. For the CDR3, the DNA is TGCAGTGCCGCCCGGACAGGCACAGATACGCAGTATTTT.

The chain combines TRBV25-1 with TRBJ2-5; 7 nucleotides align to TRBD2. From germline, CDR1 is MGHDK and CDR2 SYGVNS. With 2 bases clipped from V and 0 bases from J, the junction kept 9 bases outside the gene matches. This CDR3 has 17 residues. The CDR3 DNA follows: TGTGCCAGCAGTGAAGGTGGGAGGGCCGGCCACCAAGAGACCCAGTACTTC. Its protein product is CASSEGGRAGHQETQYF.

The J gene is TRBJ1-5, the V gene TRBV12-3 or TRBV12-4, with 8 bases identical to TRBD1. This CDR3 spans 16 amino acids. V lost 5 bases and J lost 0; bases outside the gene matches: 6. The CDR3 loop is CASSPRTGFSNQPQHF. CDR3 bases: TGTGCCAGCAGTCCTAGGACAGGGTTTAGCAATCAGCCCCAGCATTTT.

This chain connects TRBV5-1 to TRBJ1-4; 10 positions match TRBD1. Germline V gene lookup returns CDR1 SGHRS and CDR2 YFSETQ. The length of the CDR3 is 17 residues. V lost 4 bases to trimming and J lost 2 bases; unmatched junction nucleotides: 8. CDR3 amino acids: CASSRTGQGRTNEKLFF. The DNA of the CDR3 is TGCGCCAGCAGCAGGACGGGACAGGGGAGGACTAATGAAAAACTGTTTTTT.

In its sample, this clonotype was seen a few times. This rearrangement joins TRBV12-5 to TRBJ2-7, with D tentatively TRBD1 or TRBD2 (5 bases each). Trimming shortened V by 1 base and J by 6 bases, and 10 bases separated the two germline ends. The CDR3 runs 13 residues. CDR1 LGHNT and CDR2 FRNRAP come from the germline V gene. CDR3 loop: CASGLGGPFEQYF. The CDR3 region has the DNA TGTGCTAGTGGTTTGGGGGGACCATTCGAGCAGTACTTC.

The rearrangement joins TRBV5-1 to TRBJ2-1; unclear D gene. CDR3 length equals 12 residues. V gave up 5 bases and J gave up 4 bases, with 7 bases separating them. The germline CDR1 and CDR2 sequences are SGHRS and YFSETQ. CDR3 coding DNA: TGCGCCAGCAGTCCCATGTACAATGAGCAGTTCTTC. Translating gives CASSPMYNEQFF.

J is TRBJ2-3 and V is TRBV20-1; tentatively, D is TRBD2 (7 bases). Deletions cut 6 bases from V and 4 bases from J, with 20 bases between. The CDR3 runs to 15 residues. Germline V CDR1 and CDR2: DFQATT, SNEGSKA (reference sequence). Written as DNA, the CDR3 is TGCAGTGCGACGTTTCGAGGGGGGGGCCCAGATACGCAGTATTTT. Protein sequence: CSATFRGGGPDTQYF.

The chain joins TRBV7-9 to TRBJ2-7; 9 bases align to TRBD1. Germline CDR1 and CDR2: SEHNR and FQNEAQ (reference sequence). The V segment lost 5 bases and the J segment 6 bases; nucleotides outside the gene matches: 11. There are 15 residues in the CDR3. Here the CDR3 reads CASSTDRGDPGEQYF. The CDR3 DNA reads TGTGCCAGCAGCACAGACAGGGGGGATCCTGGCGAGCAGTACTTC. Full variable domain (remainder filled in from reference TRBV7-9 and TRBJ2-7): DTGVSQNPRHKITKRGQNVTFRCDPISEHNRLYWYRQTLGQGPEFLTYFQNEAQLEKSRLLSDRFSAERPKGSFSTLEIQRTEQGDSAMYLCASSTDRGDPGEQYFGPGTRLTVT.

A few counts support this clonotype. The genes are TRBV7-9 and TRBJ2-5; D is uncertain. The CDR3 sequence is 16 residues long. The germline V gene encodes CDR1 SEHNR and CDR2 FQNEAQ (reference sequence). V shed 0 bases and J shed 4 bases, with 15 bases lying between them. The CDR3 protein is CASSLAQMQSRETQYF. In DNA form, the CDR3 reads TGTGCCAGCAGCTTAGCGCAGATGCAGTCCCGAGAGACCCAGTACTTC.